This paragraph covers one TCR beta chain sequence. Its specificity is unknown. Losses at the gene ends were 3 bases for V and 8 bases for J; bases not matched to a gene: 4. The CDR3 runs 15 residues. Germline assignment: CDR1 LNHDA and CDR2 SQIVND (reference sequence). Libraries were prepared by immunoSEQ multiplex PCR; TCRdb keeps only in-frame clonotypes and omits some of them. The sample contains approximately 70,000 clones, over 75% of which appear only once. This sample stems from a study of cytotoxic CD8 clonotypes in ibrutinib-treated CLL. The wider study: Patient counts were some 11 relapsed/refractory, more than 14 treatment-naive and around 17 IGHV unmutated. Productive templates per sample averaged roughly 230,000; productive rearrangements, 94,082. General observations from the study: Exceeding age-matched healthy donors, baseline clonality also tracked the counts of circulating CD8+ T cells. Sample timing was unmatched between remission and later-progressing patients; lymph nodes unstudied.

The chain couples TRBV19 to TRBJ2-3; 14 nucleotides match TRBD2. This receptor was taken from a human donor with chronic lymphocytic leukemia. This specimen consisted of PBMCs, obtained after 12 months of ibrutinib treatment. CDR3 residues: CASSMGTSGSTTQYF. CDR3 bases: TGTGCCAGTAGTATGGGGACTAGCGGGAGCACTACGCAGTATTTT.